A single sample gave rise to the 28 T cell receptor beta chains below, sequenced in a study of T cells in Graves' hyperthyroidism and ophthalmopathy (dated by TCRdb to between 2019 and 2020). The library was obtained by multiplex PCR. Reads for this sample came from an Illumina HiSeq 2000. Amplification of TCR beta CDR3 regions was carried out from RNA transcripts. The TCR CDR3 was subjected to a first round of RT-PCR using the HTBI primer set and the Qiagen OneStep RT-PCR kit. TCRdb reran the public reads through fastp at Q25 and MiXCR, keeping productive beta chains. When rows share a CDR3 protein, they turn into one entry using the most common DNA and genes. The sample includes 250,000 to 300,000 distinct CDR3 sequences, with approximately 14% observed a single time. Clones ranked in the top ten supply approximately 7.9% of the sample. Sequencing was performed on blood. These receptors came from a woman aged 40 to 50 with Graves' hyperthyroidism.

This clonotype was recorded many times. CDR3 region: CASSPGGSGSVKNIQYF. Here the CDR3 DNA reads TGCGCCAGCAGCCCCGGAGGTAGCGGGAGCGTCAAAAACATTCAGTACTTC. V gene TRBV5-1 combines with J gene TRBJ2-4; 9 bases align to TRBD2. The junction had 11 bases not matched to a gene; V was cut back by 4 bases and J by 3 bases. The CDR3 covers 17 residues. Looked up from germline, CDR1 is SGHRS and CDR2 is YFSETQ.

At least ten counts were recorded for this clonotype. CDR3 sequence (DNA): TGCAGCGCAGGGACTTCGTATGGGCGTATCTCCTACAATGAGCAGTTCTTC. The encoded protein is CSAGTSYGRISYNEQFF. The rearrangement joins TRBV29-1 to TRBJ2-1, with D maybe TRBD2 (6 bases). The CDR3 has 17 amino acids. V was clipped by 7 bases and J by 0 bases, with 22 bases between them. Germline V CDR1 and CDR2: SQVTM, ANQGSEA.

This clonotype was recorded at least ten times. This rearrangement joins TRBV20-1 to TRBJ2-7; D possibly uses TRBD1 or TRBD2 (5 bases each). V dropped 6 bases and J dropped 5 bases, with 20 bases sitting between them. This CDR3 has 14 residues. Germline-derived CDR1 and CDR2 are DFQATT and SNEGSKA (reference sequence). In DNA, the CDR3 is TGCAGTGCGTGGGACGGGTTTGAAGAAGACGAGCAGTACTTC. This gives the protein CSAWDGFEEDEQYF.

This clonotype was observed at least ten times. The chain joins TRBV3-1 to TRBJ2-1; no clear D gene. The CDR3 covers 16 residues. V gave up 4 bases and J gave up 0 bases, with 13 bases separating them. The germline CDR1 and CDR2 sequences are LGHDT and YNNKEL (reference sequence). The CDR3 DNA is TGTGCCAGCAGCCCCCGGGCCTCGAGCTCCTACAATGAGCAGTTCTTC. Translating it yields CASSPRASSSYNEQFF.

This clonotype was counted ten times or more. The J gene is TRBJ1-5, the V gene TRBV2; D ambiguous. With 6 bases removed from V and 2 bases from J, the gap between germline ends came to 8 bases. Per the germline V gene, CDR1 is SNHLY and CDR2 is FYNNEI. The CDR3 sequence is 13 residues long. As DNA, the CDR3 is TGTGCCAGCAGCGGTTCCGGCAATCAGCCCCAGCATTTT. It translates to CASSGSGNQPQHF. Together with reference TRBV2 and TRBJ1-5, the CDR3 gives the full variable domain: EPEVTQTPSHQVTQMGQEVILRCVPISNHLYFYWYRQILGQKVEFLVSFYNNEISEKSEIFDDQFSVERPDGSNFTLKIRSTKLEDSAMYFCASSGSGNQPQHFGDGTRLSIL.

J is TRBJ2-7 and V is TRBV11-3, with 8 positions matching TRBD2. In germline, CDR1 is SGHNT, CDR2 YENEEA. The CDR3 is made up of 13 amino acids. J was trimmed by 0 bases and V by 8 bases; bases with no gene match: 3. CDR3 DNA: TGTGCCAGCGTACTAGCGGACTCCTACGAGCAGTACTTC. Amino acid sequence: CASVLADSYEQYF.

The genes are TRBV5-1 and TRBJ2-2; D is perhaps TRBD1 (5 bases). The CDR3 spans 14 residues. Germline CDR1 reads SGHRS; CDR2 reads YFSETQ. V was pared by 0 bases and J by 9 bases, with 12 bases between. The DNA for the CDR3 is TGCGCCAGCAGCTTGGGGGGCGAAGGCCGGGAGCTGTTTTTT. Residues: CASSLGGEGRELFF. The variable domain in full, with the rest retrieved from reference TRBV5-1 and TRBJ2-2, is KAGVTQTPRYLIKTRGQQVTLSCSPISGHRSVSWYQQTPGQGLQFLFEYFSETQRNKGNFPGRFSGRQFSNSRSEMNVSTLELGDSALYLCASSLGGEGRELFFGEGSRLTVL.

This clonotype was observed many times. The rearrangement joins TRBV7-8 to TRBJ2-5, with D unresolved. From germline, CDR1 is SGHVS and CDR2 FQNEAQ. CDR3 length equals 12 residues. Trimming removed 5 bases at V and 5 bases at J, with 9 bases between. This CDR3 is CASSRALETQYF. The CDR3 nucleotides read TGTGCCAGCAGCCGAGCGCTCGAGACCCAGTACTTC.

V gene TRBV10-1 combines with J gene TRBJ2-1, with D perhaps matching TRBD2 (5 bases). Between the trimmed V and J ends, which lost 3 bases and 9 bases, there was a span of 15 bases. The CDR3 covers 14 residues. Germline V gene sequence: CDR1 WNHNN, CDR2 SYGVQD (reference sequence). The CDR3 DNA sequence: TGCGCCAGCAGTGACCCCGCGGGTGTAGGTGAGCAGTTCTTC. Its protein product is CASSDPAGVGEQFF.

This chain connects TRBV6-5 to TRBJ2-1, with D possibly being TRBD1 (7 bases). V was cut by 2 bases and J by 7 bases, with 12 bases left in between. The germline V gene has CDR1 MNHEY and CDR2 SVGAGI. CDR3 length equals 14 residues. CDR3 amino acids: CASSYRPGGNEQFF. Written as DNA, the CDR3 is TGTGCCAGCAGTTACAGGCCAGGGGGGAATGAGCAGTTCTTC.

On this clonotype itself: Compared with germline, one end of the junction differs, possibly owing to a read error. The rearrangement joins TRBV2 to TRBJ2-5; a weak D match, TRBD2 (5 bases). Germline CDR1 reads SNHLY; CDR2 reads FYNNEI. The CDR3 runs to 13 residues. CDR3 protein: CASGDRGQETQYF. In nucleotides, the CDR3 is TGTGCCAGCGGTGACCGGGGCCAAGAGACCCAGTACTTC. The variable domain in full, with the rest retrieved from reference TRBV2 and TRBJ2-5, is EPEVTQTPSHQVTQMGQEVILRCVPISNHLYFYWYRQILGQKVEFLVSFYNNEISEKSEIFDDQFSVERPDGSNFTLKIRSTKLEDSAMYFCASGDRGQETQYFGPGTRLLVL.

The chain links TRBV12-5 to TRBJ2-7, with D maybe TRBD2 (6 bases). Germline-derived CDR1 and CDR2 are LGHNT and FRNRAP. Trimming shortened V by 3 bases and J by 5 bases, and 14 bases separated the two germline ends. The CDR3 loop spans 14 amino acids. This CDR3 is CASGFSRGKNEQYF. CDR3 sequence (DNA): TGTGCTAGTGGTTTCTCCCGGGGGAAGAACGAGCAGTACTTC.

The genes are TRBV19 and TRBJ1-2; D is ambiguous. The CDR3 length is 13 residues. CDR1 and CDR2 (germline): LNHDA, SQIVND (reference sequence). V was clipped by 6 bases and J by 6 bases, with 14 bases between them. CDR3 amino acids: CASSGGSTDGYTF. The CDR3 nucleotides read TGTGCCAGTAGCGGCGGCTCAACGGATGGCTACACCTTC.

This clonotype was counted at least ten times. The CDR3 spells CSARGTAPWPFF. The CDR3 bases are TGCAGTGCTAGAGGAACAGCTCCTTGGCCTTTCTTT. The gene calls are TRBV20-1 and TRBJ1-1; D call uncertain. CDR1 is DFQATT, CDR2 SNEGSKA, per germline (reference sequence). This CDR3 has 12 residues. Trimming pared 1 base from V and 12 bases from J, leaving 15 bases between.

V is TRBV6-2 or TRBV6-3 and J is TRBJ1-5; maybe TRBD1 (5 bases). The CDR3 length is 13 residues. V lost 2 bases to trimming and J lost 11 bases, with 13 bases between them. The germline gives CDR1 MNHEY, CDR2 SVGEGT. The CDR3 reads CASSYPSGGTQHF. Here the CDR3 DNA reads TGTGCCAGCAGTTACCCGTCGGGGGGGACCCAGCATTTT.

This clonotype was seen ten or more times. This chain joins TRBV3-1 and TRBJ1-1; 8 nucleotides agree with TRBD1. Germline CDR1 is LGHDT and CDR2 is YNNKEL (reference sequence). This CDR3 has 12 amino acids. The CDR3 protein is CATGASNTEAFF. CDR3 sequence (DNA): TGTGCGACAGGGGCTTCGAACACTGAAGCTTTCTTT.

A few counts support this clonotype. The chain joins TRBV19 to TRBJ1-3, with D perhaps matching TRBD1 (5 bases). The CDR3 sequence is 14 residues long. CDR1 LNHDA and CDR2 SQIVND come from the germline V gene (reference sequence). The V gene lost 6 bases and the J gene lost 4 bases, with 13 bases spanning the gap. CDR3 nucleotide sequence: TGTGCCAGTAGAACAGGCCTGGCGGGAAACACCATATATTTT. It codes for CASRTGLAGNTIYF.

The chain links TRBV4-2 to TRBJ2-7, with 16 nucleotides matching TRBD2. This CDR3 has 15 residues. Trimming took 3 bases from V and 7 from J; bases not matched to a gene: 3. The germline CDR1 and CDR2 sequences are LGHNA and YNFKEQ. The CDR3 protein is CASSQGLAGGLEQYF. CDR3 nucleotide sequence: TGTGCCAGCAGCCAGGGACTAGCGGGAGGGCTAGAGCAGTACTTC.

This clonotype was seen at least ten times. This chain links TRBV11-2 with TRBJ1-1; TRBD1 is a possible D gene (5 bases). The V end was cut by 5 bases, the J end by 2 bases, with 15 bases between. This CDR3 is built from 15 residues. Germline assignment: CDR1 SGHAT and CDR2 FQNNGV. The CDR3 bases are TGTGCCAGCAGCGGCTTCGACAGAAGTAACACTGAAGCTTTCTTT. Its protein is CASSGFDRSNTEAFF.

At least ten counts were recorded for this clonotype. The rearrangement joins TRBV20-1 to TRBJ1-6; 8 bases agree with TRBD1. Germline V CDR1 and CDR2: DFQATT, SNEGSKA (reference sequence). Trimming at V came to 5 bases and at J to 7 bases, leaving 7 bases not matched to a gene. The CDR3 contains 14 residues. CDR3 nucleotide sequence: TGCAGTGCTCTCCGGACAGGGATGAATTCACCCCTCCACTTT. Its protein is CSALRTGMNSPLHF.

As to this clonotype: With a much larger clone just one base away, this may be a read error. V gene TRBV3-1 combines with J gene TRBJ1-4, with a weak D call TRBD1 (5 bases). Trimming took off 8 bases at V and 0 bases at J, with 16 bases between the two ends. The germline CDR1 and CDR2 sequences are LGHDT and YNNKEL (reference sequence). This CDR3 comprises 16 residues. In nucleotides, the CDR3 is TGTGCCAGCGGCCTTCGACAGACCGCAACTAATGAAAAACTGTTTTTT. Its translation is CASGLRQTATNEKLFF. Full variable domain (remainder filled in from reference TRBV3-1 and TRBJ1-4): DTAVSQTPKYLVTQMGNDKSIKCEQNLGHDTMYWYKQDSKKFLKIMFSYNNKELIINETVPNRFSPKSPDKAHLNLHINSLELGDSAVYFCASGLRQTATNEKLFFGSGTQLSVL.

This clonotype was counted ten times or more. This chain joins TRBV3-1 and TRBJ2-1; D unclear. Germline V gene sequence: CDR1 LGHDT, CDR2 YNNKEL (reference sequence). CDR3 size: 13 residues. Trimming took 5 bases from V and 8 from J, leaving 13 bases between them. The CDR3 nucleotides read TGTGCCAGCAGCAATAGACCACGGGATGAGCAGTTCTTC. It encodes CASSNRPRDEQFF.

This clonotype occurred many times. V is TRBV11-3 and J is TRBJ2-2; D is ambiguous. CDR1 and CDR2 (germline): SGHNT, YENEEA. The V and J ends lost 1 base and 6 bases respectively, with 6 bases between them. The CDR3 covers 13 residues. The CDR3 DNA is TGTGCCAGCAGCTTAGGCGATCCCGGGGAGCTGTTTTTT. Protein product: CASSLGDPGELFF.

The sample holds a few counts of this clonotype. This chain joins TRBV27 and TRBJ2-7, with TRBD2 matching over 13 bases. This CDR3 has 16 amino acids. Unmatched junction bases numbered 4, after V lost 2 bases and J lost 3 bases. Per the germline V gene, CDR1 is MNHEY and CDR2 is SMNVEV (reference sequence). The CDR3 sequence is CASSLHGTSGIYEQYF. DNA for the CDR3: TGTGCCAGCAGTTTACATGGGACTAGCGGGATCTACGAGCAGTACTTC.

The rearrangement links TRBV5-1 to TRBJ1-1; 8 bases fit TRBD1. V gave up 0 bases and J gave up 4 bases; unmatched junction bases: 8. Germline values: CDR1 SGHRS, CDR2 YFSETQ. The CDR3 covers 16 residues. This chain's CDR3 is CASSLGGGQDPTEAFF. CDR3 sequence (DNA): TGCGCCAGCAGCTTGGGGGGGGGACAGGATCCCACTGAAGCTTTCTTT.

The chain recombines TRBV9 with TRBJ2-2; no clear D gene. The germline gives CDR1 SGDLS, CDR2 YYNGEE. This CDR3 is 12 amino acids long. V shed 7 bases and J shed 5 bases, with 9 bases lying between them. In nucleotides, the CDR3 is TGTGCCAGCGGCCTCGAAACCGGGGAGCTGTTTTTT. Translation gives CASGLETGELFF.

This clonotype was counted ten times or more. As DNA, the CDR3 is TGTGCCAGCAGCACCTCTGGCCTGGGGACTGAAGCTTTCTTT. Its translation is CASSTSGLGTEAFF. The rearrangement links TRBV27 to TRBJ1-1, with D unresolved. This CDR3 has 14 residues. Trimming shortened V by 6 bases and J by 5 bases, and 16 bases separated the two germline ends. Germline V gives CDR1 MNHEY, CDR2 SMNVEV (reference sequence).

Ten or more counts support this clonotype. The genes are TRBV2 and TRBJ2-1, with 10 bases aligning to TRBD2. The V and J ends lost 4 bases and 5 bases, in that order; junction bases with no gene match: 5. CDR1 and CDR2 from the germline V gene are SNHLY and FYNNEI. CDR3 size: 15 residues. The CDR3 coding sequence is TGTGCCAGCAGTGGGACTAGCGGTCTCAACAATGAGCAGTTCTTC. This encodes CASSGTSGLNNEQFF.